This entry is about one T cell receptor (beta chain). The antigen remains unidentified. This record comes from a study of cytomegalovirus exposure and HLA in healthy donors. Study-wide results and caveats: Highly shared variants forming one cluster were likely a sequencing artifact. Overall, approximately 150 TCR beta chains were annotated as cytomegalovirus-associated. In a later analysis, TCR association rates varied by HLA locus: DRB1 most, HLA-C fewest. TCR beta V segments were, for the most part, productive about 87% or about 30% of the time in an earlier analysis.

The PCR used 60 Vbeta and 13 Jbeta primers. Produced via immunoSEQ multiplex PCR; TCRdb's table is partial and in-frame only. The sample shows roughly 170,000 clones, about 82% of them seen only once. The CDR3 has 15 amino acids. Deletions cut 2 bases from V and 1 base from J, with 11 bases between. CDR1 is LNHDA and CDR2 is SQIVND in the germline V gene (reference sequence). The chain couples TRBV19 to TRBJ1-1, with D possibly TRBD1 on 6 matching bases. The receptor comes from a woman between 18 and 29 years old in good health and CMV-seronegative. Sequenced material: PBMCs. The CDR3 bases are TGTGCCAGTAGTATATGGGGGCTACAGAACACTGAAGCTTTCTTT. Translating gives CASSIWGLQNTEAFF. The variable domain in full, with the rest retrieved from reference TRBV19 and TRBJ1-1, is DGGITQSPKYLFRKEGQNVTLSCEQNLNHDAMYWYRQDPGQGLRLIYYSQIVNDFQKGDIAEGYSVSREKKESFPLTVTSAQKNPTAFYLCASSIWGLQNTEAFFGQGTRLTVV.